This note documents a single T cell receptor beta chain sequence. Its target is not known. Generated by immunoSEQ multiplex PCR, the TCRdb table keeps only in-frame clones and is missing some. The sample has around 26,000 clones, around 85% seen once. Per the germline V gene, CDR1 is MNHEY and CDR2 is SVGAGI. Trimming removed 0 bases from V and 4 bases from J, with 16 bases in between. This CDR3 has 16 amino acids. This sample was taken from a study of T cells in localized non-small cell lung cancer. General observations from the study: Higher adjacent-lung clonality was associated with shorter survival. Uninvolved adjacent lung showed the highest T cell clonality, exceeding tumor. Median detection of top 100 tumor clones in adjacent lung was approximately 50 clones.

This chain links TRBV6-5 with TRBJ2-7, with D possibly being TRBD2 (6 bases). The receptor was derived from a female donor at least 60 years old with stage II squamous cell lung carcinoma. The sample in question was peripheral blood, obtained before any cancer treatment. The CDR3 DNA follows: TGTGCCAGCAGTTACTCCGGGGGTAGGGGCGGATACGAGCAGTACTTC. This encodes CASSYSGGRGGYEQYF.